The 12 T cell receptor beta chains below come from one sample, sequenced in a study of shared clonotypes between healthy human individuals. TCRdb's copy holds only in-frame clones and misses some; the assay was immunoSEQ multiplex PCR. The sample contains about half a million clones, 77% of which appear only once. The sequenced material came from PBMCs. The receptors derive from a woman aged 40 to 50 in good health. Some clones in this sample may be carry-over from other donors' samples.

The rearrangement links TRBV28 to TRBJ2-2; D possibly corresponds to TRBD1 (6 bases). Per germline, CDR1 MDHEN and CDR2 SYDVKM. The CDR3 consists of 16 residues. V was clipped by 6 bases and J by 5 bases, with 19 bases between them. The CDR3 protein is CASRFRGSPQTGELFF. The CDR3 DNA reads TGTGCCAGCAGATTTAGGGGGAGTCCGCAAACCGGGGAGCTGTTTTTT.

This chain connects TRBV25-1 to TRBJ2-3; D is uncertain. The CDR3 has 15 residues. From germline, CDR1 is MGHDK and CDR2 SYGVNS. The V end was cut by 4 bases, the J end by 0 bases, with 11 bases between. As DNA, the CDR3 is TGTGCCAGCAGTGCATACTCGGGCAGCACAGATACGCAGTATTTT. Its translation is CASSAYSGSTDTQYF.

This clone was observed once. V gene TRBV2 combines with J gene TRBJ2-5; TRBD1 matches at 7 bases. The CDR3 has 15 amino acids. V was pared by 1 base and J by 4 bases, with 6 bases of the junction left unmatched. Germline loops: CDR1 SNHLY, CDR2 FYNNEI. The CDR3 DNA reads as TGTGCCAGCAGTGAAGAGGGGGCCGGGCGAGAGACCCAGTACTTC. Translating gives CASSEEGAGRETQYF.

On this clone itself: A far larger clone is off by one base, so a read error is likely. Because the CDR3's place on the DNA is in doubt, the DNA is left out and the CDR3 is given as listed by TCRdb. The rearrangement uses TRBV29-1 and TRBJ1-1. The germline V gene encodes CDR1 SQVTM and CDR2 ANQGSEA. With termini counted, the CDR3 has 14 amino acids. CDR3 amino acids: CSVATGAANTEALF.

This clone was observed a few times. V usage is TRBV4-3 and J usage is TRBJ1-1; D is perhaps TRBD1 (5 bases). The CDR3 is 15 residues long. Per the germline V gene, CDR1 is LGHNA and CDR2 is YSLEER. V shed 0 bases and J shed 4 bases, with 12 bases lying between them. The CDR3 nucleotides read TGCGCCAGCAGCCAAGATCGGCGGGGGGGCACTGAAGCTTTCTTT. This sequence encodes CASSQDRRGGTEAFF.

The table lists this clone with a count of one. The gene calls are TRBV7-9 and TRBJ2-5; D perhaps matches TRBD2 (7 bases). V dropped 5 bases and J dropped 3 bases, with 13 bases sitting between them. In germline, CDR1 is SEHNR, CDR2 FQNEAQ (reference sequence). This CDR3 region has 14 residues. CDR3 in DNA: TGTGCCAGCAGCGCGGGGGCGGGAGAAGAGACCCAGTACTTC. This sequence encodes CASSAGAGEETQYF.

The chain links TRBV11-2 to TRBJ2-7; D not certain. V shed 4 bases and J shed 2 bases, with 12 bases lying between them. The CDR3 sequence is 14 residues long. CDR1 is SGHAT, CDR2 FQNNGV, per germline. CDR3 DNA sequence: TGTGCCAGCAGCTCCCTGATAGGCCCCTACGAGCAGTACTTC. Translation gives CASSSLIGPYEQYF.

This chain links TRBV11-1 with TRBJ1-1; 7 bases line up with TRBD1. The CDR3 sequence is 12 residues long. Germline-derived CDR1 and CDR2 are SGHAT and FQDESV (reference sequence). Trimming cost V 5 bases and J 8 bases; bases outside gene matches: 5. The CDR3, as DNA: TGTGCCAGCAGCCCTGACAGGGAGGAAGCTTTCTTT. Its translation: CASSPDREEAFF.

The V gene is TRBV27, the J gene TRBJ2-7; maybe TRBD2 (7 bases). CDR3 length equals 13 residues. Germline V gives CDR1 MNHEY, CDR2 SMNVEV (reference sequence). Deletions cut 2 bases from V and 5 bases from J, with 10 bases between. The CDR3 DNA is TGTGCCAGCAGTTTAGGGGGGGGCAACGAGCAGTACTTC. It yields the protein CASSLGGGNEQYF.

As regards this clone: It is likely a read error: a sequence one base away is far more abundant. The J gene is TRBJ1-1, the V gene TRBV5-1; tentatively, D is TRBD1 (6 bases). CDR3 size: 13 residues. Germline V gene sequence: CDR1 SGHRS, CDR2 YFSETQ. The CDR3, as DNA: TGCGCCAGCAGCTTTTACAGGGCCACTGAAGCTCTCTTT. Protein sequence: CASSFYRATEALF.

As regards this clone: A much larger clone lies one base from this, so it may be a read error. The CDR3 DNA follows: TGTGCCATCATGAGTCAAAACCATGGCTACACCTTC. Its translation is CAIMSQNHGYTF. The chain combines TRBV10-3 with TRBJ1-2; no definite D call. The germline V and J ends were trimmed by 7 bases and 6 bases, with 12 bases remaining between them. The CDR3 sequence is 12 residues long. CDR1 ENHRY and CDR2 SYGVKD come from the germline V gene.

V usage is TRBV27 and J usage is TRBJ2-1, with TRBD2 matching over 13 bases. This CDR3 has 14 amino acids. Trimming at V came to 3 bases and at J to 10 bases, leaving 3 bases not matched to a gene. Germline V gives CDR1 MNHEY, CDR2 SMNVEV (reference sequence). DNA of the CDR3: TGTGCCAGCAGTTTCCGGACTAGCGGGAGAGAGCAGTTCTTC. Residues: CASSFRTSGREQFF.